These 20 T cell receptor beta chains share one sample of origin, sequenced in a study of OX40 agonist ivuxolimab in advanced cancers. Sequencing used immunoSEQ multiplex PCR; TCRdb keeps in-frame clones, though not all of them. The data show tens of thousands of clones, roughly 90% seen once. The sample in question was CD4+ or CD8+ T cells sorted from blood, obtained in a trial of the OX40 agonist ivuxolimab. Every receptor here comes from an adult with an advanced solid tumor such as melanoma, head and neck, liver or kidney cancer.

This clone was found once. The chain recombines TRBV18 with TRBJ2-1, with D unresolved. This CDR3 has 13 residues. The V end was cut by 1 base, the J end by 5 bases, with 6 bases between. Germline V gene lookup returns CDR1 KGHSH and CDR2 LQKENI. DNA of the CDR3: TGTGCCAGCTCACCACTGGTCGACAATGAGCAGTTCTTC. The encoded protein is CASSPLVDNEQFF.

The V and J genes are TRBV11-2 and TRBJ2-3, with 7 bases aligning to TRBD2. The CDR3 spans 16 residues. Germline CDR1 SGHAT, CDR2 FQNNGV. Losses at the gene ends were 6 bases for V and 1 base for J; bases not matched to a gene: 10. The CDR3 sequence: CASSTTTSVGTDTQYF. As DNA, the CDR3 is TGTGCCAGCAGTACTACCACTAGCGTCGGCACAGATACGCAGTATTTT.

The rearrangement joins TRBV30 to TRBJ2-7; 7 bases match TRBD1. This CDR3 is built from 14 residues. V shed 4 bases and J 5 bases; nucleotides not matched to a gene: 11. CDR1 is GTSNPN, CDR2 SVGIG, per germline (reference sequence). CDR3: CAWTYGQASNEQYF. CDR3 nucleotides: TGTGCCTGGACCTATGGACAGGCTTCCAACGAGCAGTACTTC.

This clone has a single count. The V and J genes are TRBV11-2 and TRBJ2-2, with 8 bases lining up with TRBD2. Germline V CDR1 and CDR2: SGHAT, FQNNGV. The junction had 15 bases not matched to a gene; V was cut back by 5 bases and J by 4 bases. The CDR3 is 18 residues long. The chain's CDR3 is CASSPRLAGWGGTGELFF. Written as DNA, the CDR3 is TGTGCCAGCAGCCCTCGCTTAGCGGGGTGGGGTGGCACCGGGGAGCTGTTTTTT. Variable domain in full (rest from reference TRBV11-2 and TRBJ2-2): EAGVAQSPRYKIIEKRQSVAFWCNPISGHATLYWYQQILGQGPKLLIQFQNNGVVDDSQLPKDRFSAERLKGVDSTLKIQPAKLEDSAVYLCASSPRLAGWGGTGELFFGEGSRLTVL.

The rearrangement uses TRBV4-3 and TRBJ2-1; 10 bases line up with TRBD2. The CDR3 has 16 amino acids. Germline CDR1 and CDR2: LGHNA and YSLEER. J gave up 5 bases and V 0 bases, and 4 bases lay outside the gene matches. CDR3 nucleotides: TGCGCCAGCAGCCAAGATCCTAGCGGGAGTAACAATGAGCAGTTCTTC. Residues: CASSQDPSGSNNEQFF.

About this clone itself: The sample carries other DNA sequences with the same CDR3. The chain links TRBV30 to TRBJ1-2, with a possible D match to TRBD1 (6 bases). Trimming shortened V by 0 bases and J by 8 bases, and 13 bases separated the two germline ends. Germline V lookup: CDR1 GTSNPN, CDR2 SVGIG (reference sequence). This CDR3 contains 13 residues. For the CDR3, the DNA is TGTGCCTGGAGTGTCCAGGGGACGGGAGGCTACACCTTC. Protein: CAWSVQGTGGYTF.

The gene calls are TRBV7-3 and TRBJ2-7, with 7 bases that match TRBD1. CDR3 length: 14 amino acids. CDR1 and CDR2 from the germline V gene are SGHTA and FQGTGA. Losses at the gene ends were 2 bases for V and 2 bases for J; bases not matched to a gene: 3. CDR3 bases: TGTGCCAGCAGCTTACAAGGGGGCCCCTACGAGCAGTACTTC. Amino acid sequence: CASSLQGGPYEQYF.

For the CDR3, the DNA is TGTGCCAGCACCGGACAGGGCTATGGCTACACCTTC. Its protein is CASTGQGYGYTF. This chain links TRBV28 with TRBJ1-2; 8 bases match TRBD1. Germline V gene sequence: CDR1 MDHEN, CDR2 SYDVKM. V was clipped by 7 bases and J by 4 bases; unmatched bases: 2. The CDR3 has 12 residues.

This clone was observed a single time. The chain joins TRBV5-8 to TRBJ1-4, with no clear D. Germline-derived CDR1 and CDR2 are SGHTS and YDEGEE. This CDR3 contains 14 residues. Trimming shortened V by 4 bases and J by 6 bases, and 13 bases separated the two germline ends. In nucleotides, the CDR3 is TGTGCCAGCAGCCGAGGGATAAGGGATGAAAAACTGTTTTTT. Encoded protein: CASSRGIRDEKLFF.

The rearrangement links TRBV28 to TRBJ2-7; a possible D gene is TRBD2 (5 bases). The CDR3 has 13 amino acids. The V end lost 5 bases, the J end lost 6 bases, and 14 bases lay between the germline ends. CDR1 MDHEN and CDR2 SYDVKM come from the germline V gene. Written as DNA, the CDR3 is TGTGCCAGCAGTCCCCCGGGGTGGGCCGAGCAGTACTTC. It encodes CASSPPGWAEQYF. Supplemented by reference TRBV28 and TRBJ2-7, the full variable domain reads DVKVTQSSRYLVKRTGEKVFLECVQDMDHENMFWYRQDPGLGLRLIYFSYDVKMKEKGDIPEGYSVSREKKERFSLILESASTNQTSMYLCASSPPGWAEQYFGPGTRLTVT.

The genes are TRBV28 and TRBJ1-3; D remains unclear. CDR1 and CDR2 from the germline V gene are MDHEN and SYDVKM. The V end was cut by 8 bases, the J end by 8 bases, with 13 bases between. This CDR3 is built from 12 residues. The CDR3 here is CASGSFEDTIYF. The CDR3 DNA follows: TGTGCCAGCGGATCGTTTGAGGACACCATATATTTT.

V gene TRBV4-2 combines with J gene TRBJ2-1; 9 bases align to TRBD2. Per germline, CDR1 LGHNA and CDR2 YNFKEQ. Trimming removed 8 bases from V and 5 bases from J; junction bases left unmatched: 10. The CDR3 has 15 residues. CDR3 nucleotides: TGTGCCAGCGGACGAGGGACTAGCAGTGACAATGAGCAGTTCTTC. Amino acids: CASGRGTSSDNEQFF.

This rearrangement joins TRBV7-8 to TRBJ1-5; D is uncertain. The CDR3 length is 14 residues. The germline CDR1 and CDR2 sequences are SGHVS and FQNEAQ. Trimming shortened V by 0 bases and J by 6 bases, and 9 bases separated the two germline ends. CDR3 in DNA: TGTGCCAGCAGCTTAGCATCGGGTGGTCAGCCCCAGCATTTT. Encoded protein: CASSLASGGQPQHF.

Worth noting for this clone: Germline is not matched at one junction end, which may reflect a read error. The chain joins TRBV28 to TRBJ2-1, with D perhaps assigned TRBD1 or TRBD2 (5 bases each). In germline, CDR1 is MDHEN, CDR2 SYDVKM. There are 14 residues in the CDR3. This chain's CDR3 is CASSPLMSRDPSIF. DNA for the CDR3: TGTGCCAGCAGTCCATTAATGTCCCGGGACCCCTCGATCTTC.

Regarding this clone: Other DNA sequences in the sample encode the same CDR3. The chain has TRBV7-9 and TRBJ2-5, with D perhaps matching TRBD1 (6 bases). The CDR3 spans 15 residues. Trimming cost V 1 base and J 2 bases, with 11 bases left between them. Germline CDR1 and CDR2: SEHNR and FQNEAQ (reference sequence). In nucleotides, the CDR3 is TGTGCCAGCAGCTTAGACGGGACACTTCAAGAGACCCAGTACTTC. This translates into CASSLDGTLQETQYF.

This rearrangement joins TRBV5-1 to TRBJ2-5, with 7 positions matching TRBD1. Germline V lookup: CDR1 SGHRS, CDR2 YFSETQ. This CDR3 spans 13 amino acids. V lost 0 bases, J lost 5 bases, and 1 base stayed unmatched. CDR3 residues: CASSLDRGETQYF. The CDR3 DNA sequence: TGCGCCAGCAGCTTGGACAGGGGTGAGACCCAGTACTTC. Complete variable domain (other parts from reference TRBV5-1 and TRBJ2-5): KAGVTQTPRYLIKTRGQQVTLSCSPISGHRSVSWYQQTPGQGLQFLFEYFSETQRNKGNFPGRFSGRQFSNSRSEMNVSTLELGDSALYLCASSLDRGETQYFGPGTRLLVL.

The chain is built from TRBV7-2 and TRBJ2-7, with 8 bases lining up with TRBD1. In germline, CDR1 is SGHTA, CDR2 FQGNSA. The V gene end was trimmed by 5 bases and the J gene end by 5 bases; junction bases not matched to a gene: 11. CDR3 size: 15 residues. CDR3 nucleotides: TGTGCCAGCAGCGCCAGGACAGGGCAGATCCACGAGCAGTACTTC. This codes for CASSARTGQIHEQYF.

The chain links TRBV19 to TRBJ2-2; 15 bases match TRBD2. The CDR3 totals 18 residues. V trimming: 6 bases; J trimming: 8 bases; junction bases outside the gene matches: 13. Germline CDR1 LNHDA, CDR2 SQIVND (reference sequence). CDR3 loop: CASSKSGLAGGKVGELFF. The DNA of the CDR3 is TGTGCCAGTAGCAAATCGGGACTAGCGGGAGGAAAGGTTGGGGAGCTGTTTTTT.

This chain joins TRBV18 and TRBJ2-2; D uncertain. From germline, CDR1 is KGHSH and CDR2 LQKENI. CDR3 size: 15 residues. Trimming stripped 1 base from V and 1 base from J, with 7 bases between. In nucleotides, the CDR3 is TGTGCCAGCTCACCACGCTCCGGGAACACCGGGGAGCTGTTTTTT. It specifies CASSPRSGNTGELFF.

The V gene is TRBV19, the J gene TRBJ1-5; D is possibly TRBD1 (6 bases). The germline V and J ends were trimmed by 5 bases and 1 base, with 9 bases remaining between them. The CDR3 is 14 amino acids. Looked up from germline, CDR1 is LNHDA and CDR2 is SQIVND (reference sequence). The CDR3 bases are TGTGCCAGTAGTGACCAGGGGAGCAATCAGCCCCAGCATTTT. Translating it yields CASSDQGSNQPQHF.